What follows are 2 T cell receptor beta chains derived from one specimen sequenced in a study of T-cell reconstitution after alpha-beta-depleted transplantation in children. The TCRbeta library was prepared with unique molecular identifiers. TCRdb redid the calling of the PCR reads with MiXCR, one entry per CDR3 protein. This repertoire shows around 190,000 distinct CDR3 sequences, approximately 7% found once; its top ten account for less than 7%. This material consisted of PBMCs, taken before TCRalphabeta/CD19-depleted stem cell transplant. These TCRs come from a boy aged 2 to 10 with acute lymphoblastic leukemia, due to receive a stem cell transplant.

This clonotype was observed at least ten times. The CDR3 is CASSVGPNNNEQFF. DNA for the CDR3: TGCGCCAGCAGCGTGGGACCAAATAACAATGAGCAGTTCTTC. This chain links TRBV5-1 with TRBJ2-1; D is perhaps TRBD1 or TRBD2 (5 bases each). V was clipped by 4 bases and J by 5 bases, with 13 bases between them. The CDR3 runs to 14 residues. Looked up from germline, CDR1 is SGHRS and CDR2 is YFSETQ.

The genes are TRBV27 and TRBJ1-4; D might be TRBD1 (6 bases). There are 17 residues in the CDR3. The V and J ends lost 4 bases and 7 bases respectively, with 22 bases between them. Germline V gene lookup returns CDR1 MNHEY and CDR2 SMNVEV (reference sequence). In DNA, the CDR3 is TGTGCCAGCAGTTACTCTCCCAGGGGTGGGGCTTCTGAAAAACTGTTTTTT. Amino acid sequence: CASSYSPRGGASEKLFF.